This T cell receptor beta chain was captured in a study of blood T cell repertoires in COVID-19. Per germline, CDR1 LNHNV and CDR2 YYDKDF (reference sequence). This CDR3 comprises 17 residues. Trimming cost V 5 bases and J 2 bases; bases outside gene matches: 8. Only in-frame clones appear in the TCRdb table, and some are missing; sequencing was by immunoSEQ multiplex PCR. The profile shows hundreds of thousands of clones, 70% to 90% of them singletons. This rearrangement joins TRBV15 to TRBJ2-3, with 12 nucleotides matching TRBD2. Sample: PBMCs or T cells enriched from blood (not recorded which). This TCR came from a man in his fifties who had been exposed to COVID-19. The CDR3 loop is CATSDPRTSGNTDTQYF. The CDR3 DNA reads as TGTGCCACCAGCGATCCTCGGACTAGCGGGAACACAGATACGCAGTATTTT.